This T cell receptor beta chain was documented in a study of CD8+CD57+ T cells in acquired aplastic anemia. For the study at large: DNA from sorted CD4+ and CD8+ cells averaged roughly 3.2 ug. Study-level results: Both patients and controls carried the same twenty-nine CD8+ CDR3 sequences.

Using genomic DNA as the template, TCR beta VDJ and CDR3 profiling was carried out. From the reads, TCRdb called clonotypes with MiXCR, one entry per CDR3 protein. The table has roughly 250,000 distinct CDR3 sequences, approximately 80% seen once; the top ten hold around 40%. On this clonotype itself: The antigen remains undetermined. A junction boundary mismatches the germline segment, possibly from a read error.

CDR3 length equals 13 residues. Looked up from germline, CDR1 is SGHVS and CDR2 is FQNEAQ. The sequenced patients had an expansion of CD8+CD57+ cells seen by flow cytometry. Each patient had severe acquired aplastic anemia. Patients had not yet gotten any therapy when their blood was taken for sampling. Sequenced sample: sorted CD4+, CD8+, or CD8+CD57+ T cells (not recorded which) from PBMCs. The V call is TRBV7-8, the J call TRBJ2-3; tentatively, D is TRBD1 (5 bases). The clonotype originates from a human donor with aplastic anemia. CDR3 DNA sequence: TGTGCCAGCGGCGTCGGTGGAACAGGTACGGAGTATTTC. Encoded protein: CASGVGGTGTEYF.